These T cell receptor beta chains were read from a single sample in a study of identical twins. Using its own MiXCR run on the 5' RACE reads, TCRdb lists one record per CDR3 protein. The sample holds 450,000 or so distinct CDR3 sequences, less than 25% seen once. This same sample was also part of a study on T cells expressing NK-cell markers.

The specimen sequenced was CD4+ T cells sorted from blood. These TCRs come from a young woman in good health. CDR3s include the opening cysteine and the closing phenylalanine or tryptophan. D genes are given only for firm matches. A row's size may be missing; if present it is once, few, many or a size class.

j_gene,abundance,d_gene,v_gene,CDR3nt,CDR3aa
TRBJ2-7,NA,NA,TRBV12-3/TRBV12-4,TGTGCCAGCAGCCTGGGTCGTGGGCAGTACTTC,CASSLGRGQYF
TRBJ1-3,NA,TRBD1,TRBV3-1,TGTGCCAGCAGCCCAGACAGGGTCTTCAACACCATATATTTT,CASSPDRVFNTIYF
TRBJ1-1,few,TRBD1,TRBV5-1,TGCGCCAGTAGGGGGCCGGGGCTGTCCGCTTTCTTT,CASRGPGLSAFF
TRBJ2-1,few,TRBD2,TRBV24-1,TGTGCCACCAGTGCGGGACTAGCGGGATACAATGAGCAGTTCTTC,CATSAGLAGYNEQFF
TRBJ2-7,NA,TRBD2,TRBV2,TGTGCCAGCAGCGAAGTTAGGGGGCTAGCGGGAAGATACGAGCAGTACTTC,CASSEVRGLAGRYEQYF
TRBJ2-7,NA,TRBD1,TRBV7-2,TGTGCCAGCAGTTTCCGCCGGGACAGATACGAGCAGTACTTC,CASSFRRDRYEQYF
TRBJ2-1,NA,NA,TRBV15,TGTGCCACCAGCAGAGGTGGGACACACTCCTACAATGAGCAGTTCTTC,CATSRGGTHSYNEQFF
TRBJ1-1,NA,TRBD1,TRBV5-1,TGCGCCAGCAGCTGGGACAGCTCCTCGTACACTGAAGCTTTCTTT,CASSWDSSSYTEAFF
TRBJ2-1,NA,NA,TRBV5-1,TGCGCCAGCAGAGGGCAGGGCGTCAGCAATGAGCAGTTCTTC,CASRGQGVSNEQFF
TRBJ2-6,NA,NA,TRBV20-1,TGCAGTGCTAGCAATGGCCCTGGGGCCAACGTCCTGACTTTC,CSASNGPGANVLTF
TRBJ2-3,few,TRBD2,TRBV29-1,TGCAGCGTTGGAAATAGCGGGGGGGTTGGAGATACGCAGTATTTT,CSVGNSGGVGDTQYF
TRBJ2-5,NA,NA,TRBV29-1,TGCAGCGTCCCCCGGCGGGGAGAACAAGAGACCCAGTACTTC,CSVPRRGEQETQYF
TRBJ2-7,NA,TRBD2,TRBV7-2,TGTGCCAGCAGCTTAGATCGGGACTACACCTACGAGCAGTACTTC,CASSLDRDYTYEQYF
TRBJ2-3,few,TRBD2,TRBV7-9,TGTGCCAGCAGCTTATCAGCTAGCGGGGTGGTTACGCAGTATTTT,CASSLSASGVVTQYF
TRBJ2-1,NA,NA,TRBV7-3,TGTGCCAGCAGCTTATACAGGGTGGAATACAATGAGCAGTTCTTC,CASSLYRVEYNEQFF
TRBJ2-2,few,NA,TRBV2,TGTGCCAGCAGTGATTTAGTAGAGAACACCGGGGAGCTGTTTTTT,CASSDLVENTGELFF
TRBJ2-1,many,NA,TRBV7-2,TGTGCCAGCAGCCAAACCGGACCCTACAATGAGCAGTTCTTC,CASSQTGPYNEQFF
TRBJ1-2,NA,NA,TRBV11-2,TGTGCCAGCAGCCCCGGAAAAAGGGCAGACTATGGCTACACCTTC,CASSPGKRADYGYTF
TRBJ1-1,NA,NA,TRBV20-1,TGCAGTGTGCTGGGCCAGTTGAACACTGAAGCTTTCTTT,CSVLGQLNTEAFF
TRBJ1-1,NA,NA,TRBV29-1,TGCAGCACAGGACCGGACATGAACACTGAAGCTTTCTTT,CSTGPDMNTEAFF
TRBJ2-1,NA,TRBD2,TRBV5-6,TGTGCCAGCAGCTCGGGTTGGGCGGGAGTGGACAATGAGCAGTTCTTC,CASSSGWAGVDNEQFF
TRBJ2-1,NA,NA,TRBV7-2,TGTGCCAGCAGCCCAGCGGTGAGCTCCTACAATGAGCAGTTCTTC,CASSPAVSSYNEQFF
TRBJ2-7,few,NA,TRBV21-1,TGTGCCAGCAGCAAAAGTAATGGTATCTACGAGCAGTACTTC,CASSKSNGIYEQYF
TRBJ2-5,NA,TRBD2,TRBV6-1,TGTGCCAGCTTCCCCGAGGGACCGGGAGGAAGGAGAGCGTCAAGTGCCCAGTACTTC,CASFPEGPGGRRASSAQYF
TRBJ2-2,NA,NA,TRBV11-2,TGTGCCAGCAGCTTAGATTCTGGTGGGGGCACCGGGGAGCTGTTTTTT,CASSLDSGGGTGELFF